This is a list of T cell receptor beta chains from one sample in a study of blood T cell repertoires in COVID-19. The method was immunoSEQ multiplex PCR; TCRdb's version includes in-frame clones alone and lacks a portion of them. The sample lists approximately 22,000 clones; approximately 92% were seen once. The sequenced material came from peripheral blood. These receptors were taken from a woman in her 70s with active COVID-19. Each CDR3 is given with its conserved first and last residue. A D gene is named only where the DNA matches it firmly. The size entry is marked missing in some rows and otherwise reads once, few, many or a size class.

d_call: TRBD1
clone_size: -
v_call: TRBV24-1
j_call: TRBJ1-2
cdr3_nt: TGTGCCACCAGTGATCCGGGACAGGGACTCTATGGCTACACCTTC
cdr3_aa: CATSDPGQGLYGYTF

d_call: -
clone_size: -
v_call: TRBV7-9
j_call: TRBJ2-6
cdr3_nt: TGTGCCACCGGCGGTGCCAACGTCCTGACTTTC
cdr3_aa: CATGGANVLTF

d_call: -
clone_size: -
v_call: TRBV28
j_call: TRBJ1-2
cdr3_nt: TGTGCCAGCAGTTCAGAAATCTATGGCTACACCTTC
cdr3_aa: CASSSEIYGYTF

d_call: TRBD1
clone_size: -
v_call: TRBV9
j_call: TRBJ2-7
cdr3_nt: TGTGCCAGCAGCGTACAAGGACAGGGATTAGGCGAGCAGTACTTC
cdr3_aa: CASSVQGQGLGEQYF

d_call: TRBD1
clone_size: -
v_call: TRBV28
j_call: TRBJ1-4
cdr3_nt: TGTGCCAGCAGCCTATCGGGTGGAGGGGGCGAAAAACTGTTTTTT
cdr3_aa: CASSLSGGGGEKLFF

d_call: -
clone_size: -
v_call: TRBV6-5
j_call: TRBJ2-4
cdr3_nt: TGTGCCAGCAGTTTGACTGTAGCCAAAAACATTCAGTACTTC
cdr3_aa: CASSLTVAKNIQYF

d_call: -
clone_size: few
v_call: TRBV11-2
j_call: TRBJ1-2
cdr3_nt: TGTGCCAGCAGCTTAGTAACTCGCTGGAACTATGGCTACACCTTC
cdr3_aa: CASSLVTRWNYGYTF

d_call: -
clone_size: -
v_call: TRBV13
j_call: TRBJ1-1
cdr3_nt: TGTGCCAGCAGCTCCTACGGACAAGGGAACACTGAAGCTTTCTTT
cdr3_aa: CASSSYGQGNTEAFF

d_call: TRBD1
clone_size: once
v_call: TRBV28
j_call: TRBJ1-1
cdr3_nt: TGTGCCAGCAGTTACAGGGGGCTGGACACTGAAGCTTTCTTT
cdr3_aa: CASSYRGLDTEAFF

d_call: TRBD2
clone_size: -
v_call: TRBV10-3
j_call: TRBJ2-5
cdr3_nt: TGTGCCACCTACGGCGGGGGACGAGAGACCCAGTACTTC
cdr3_aa: CATYGGGRETQYF

d_call: -
clone_size: -
v_call: TRBV19
j_call: TRBJ1-2
cdr3_nt: TGTGCCAGTATGGAGGGAGTCGGCGCTAACTATGGCTACACCTTC
cdr3_aa: CASMEGVGANYGYTF

d_call: TRBD2
clone_size: -
v_call: TRBV27
j_call: TRBJ2-7
cdr3_nt: TGTGCCAGCAGGGAGACTAGCGGGAGAGTTTACGAGCAGTACTTC
cdr3_aa: CASRETSGRVYEQYF

d_call: -
clone_size: -
v_call: TRBV15
j_call: TRBJ2-1
cdr3_nt: TGTGCCACCAGCTCTCGGGGAAACAATGAGCAGTTCTTC
cdr3_aa: CATSSRGNNEQFF

d_call: -
clone_size: -
v_call: TRBV30
j_call: TRBJ2-6
cdr3_nt: TGTGCCTGGAGTGTTGTAGGGTTTGTGAGGGCCCCTGGGGCCAACGTCCTGACTTTC
cdr3_aa: CAWSVVGFVRAPGANVLTF

d_call: -
clone_size: once
v_call: TRBV4-1
j_call: TRBJ2-3
cdr3_nt: TGCGCCAGCAGCCAGGGGGGACTGATCACAGATACGCAGTATTTT
cdr3_aa: CASSQGGLITDTQYF

d_call: -
clone_size: -
v_call: TRBV4-3
j_call: TRBJ2-5
cdr3_nt: TGCGCCAGCAGCCAAGATTACGGGATTGCGGAGACCCAGTACTTC
cdr3_aa: CASSQDYGIAETQYF

d_call: -
clone_size: -
v_call: TRBV29-1
j_call: TRBJ1-5
cdr3_nt: TGCAGCGTATCTACAGGGAATAGCAATCAGCCCCAGCATTTT
cdr3_aa: CSVSTGNSNQPQHF

d_call: TRBD1
clone_size: -
v_call: TRBV28
j_call: TRBJ1-5
cdr3_nt: TGTGCCAGCAGTCACACCCCCGGGACAGGGAGGACAAGCAATCAGCCCCAGCATTTT
cdr3_aa: CASSHTPGTGRTSNQPQHF

d_call: -
clone_size: -
v_call: TRBV6-5
j_call: TRBJ2-7
cdr3_nt: TGTGCCAGCAGGGGCGGACAGTCAGAATTCTACGAGCAGTACTTC
cdr3_aa: CASRGGQSEFYEQYF

d_call: TRBD1
clone_size: -
v_call: TRBV6-1
j_call: TRBJ1-1
cdr3_nt: TGTGCCAGCAGTGAATATGGCAGGGGGCCTGAAGCTTTCTTT
cdr3_aa: CASSEYGRGPEAFF

d_call: -
clone_size: -
v_call: TRBV28
j_call: TRBJ2-5
cdr3_nt: TGTGCCAGCAGTTTAATCCCCCCAGTCGCTCAAGAGACCCAGTACTTC
cdr3_aa: CASSLIPPVAQETQYF

d_call: TRBD2
clone_size: -
v_call: TRBV19
j_call: TRBJ2-1
cdr3_nt: TGTGCCAGCGGAGCGGGAGGAAGAGATGAGCAGTTCTTC
cdr3_aa: CASGAGGRDEQFF

d_call: -
clone_size: -
v_call: TRBV2
j_call: TRBJ1-1
cdr3_nt: TGTGCCAGCAGTGAAGCGTCACAGGAGCGCATGAACACTGAAGCTTTCTTT
cdr3_aa: CASSEASQERMNTEAFF

d_call: -
clone_size: -
v_call: TRBV11-2
j_call: TRBJ2-2
cdr3_nt: TGTGCCAGCAGCTTAGATCGTGGGGAGCTGTTTTTT
cdr3_aa: CASSLDRGELFF

d_call: -
clone_size: -
v_call: TRBV20-1
j_call: TRBJ1-1
cdr3_nt: TGCAGTGCTAGCTTGAACACTGAAGCTTTCTTT
cdr3_aa: CSASLNTEAFF

d_call: TRBD2
clone_size: -
v_call: TRBV4-1
j_call: TRBJ2-1
cdr3_nt: TGCGCCAGCAGCCGTAGACTAGCGGGAAATGAGCAGTTCTTC
cdr3_aa: CASSRRLAGNEQFF

d_call: -
clone_size: -
v_call: TRBV2
j_call: TRBJ2-2
cdr3_nt: TGTGCCAGCAAGGAGCGGGCTAGAGGTGCCGGGGAGCTGTTTTTT
cdr3_aa: CASKERARGAGELFF

d_call: TRBD1
clone_size: -
v_call: TRBV11-3
j_call: TRBJ2-2
cdr3_nt: TGTGCCAGCAGCCAAACAGGGGGTTACACCGGGGAGCTGTTTTTT
cdr3_aa: CASSQTGGYTGELFF

d_call: -
clone_size: -
v_call: TRBV11-2
j_call: TRBJ2-2
cdr3_nt: TGTGCCAGCAGCCCCCTCCGGACGGGGAGGGAGCTGTTTTTT
cdr3_aa: CASSPLRTGRELFF

d_call: -
clone_size: few
v_call: TRBV6-2/TRBV6-3
j_call: TRBJ1-5
cdr3_nt: TGTGCCAGCAGTTACGCGGGGGCCTACAATCAGCCCCAGCATTTT
cdr3_aa: CASSYAGAYNQPQHF

d_call: TRBD2
clone_size: -
v_call: TRBV28
j_call: TRBJ2-1
cdr3_nt: TGTGCCAGCAGTTTACTCCGGGGACTAGCGAGGAGATCAGCTCAAAATGAGCAGTTCTTC
cdr3_aa: CASSLLRGLARRSAQNEQFF

d_call: -
clone_size: -
v_call: TRBV20-1
j_call: TRBJ2-7
cdr3_nt: TGCAGTGCCCTGCTGAGCGAGCAGTACTTC
cdr3_aa: CSALLSEQYF

d_call: -
clone_size: -
v_call: TRBV12-3/TRBV12-4
j_call: TRBJ1-3
cdr3_nt: TGTGCCAGCAGTCTTTCGGGAAACACCATATATTTT
cdr3_aa: CASSLSGNTIYF

d_call: TRBD1
clone_size: -
v_call: TRBV5-4
j_call: TRBJ1-6
cdr3_nt: TGTGCCAGCAGCTTGACAGGGGGAAATTCACCCCTCCACTTT
cdr3_aa: CASSLTGGNSPLHF

d_call: -
clone_size: -
v_call: TRBV6-5
j_call: TRBJ1-5
cdr3_nt: TGTGCCAGCAGTTACTCGGGTTGGGGGGTTGATCAGCCCCAGCATTTT
cdr3_aa: CASSYSGWGVDQPQHF

d_call: -
clone_size: -
v_call: TRBV30
j_call: TRBJ2-6
cdr3_nt: TGTGCCAGCCATACAGGGTATTCTGGGGCCAACGTCCTGACTTTC
cdr3_aa: CASHTGYSGANVLTF

d_call: TRBD2
clone_size: -
v_call: TRBV7-2
j_call: TRBJ2-2
cdr3_nt: TGTGCCAGCAGCTTAGTCAGCGGGAGTCAGGGCGGGGAGCTGTTTTTT
cdr3_aa: CASSLVSGSQGGELFF

d_call: TRBD2
clone_size: -
v_call: TRBV6-5
j_call: TRBJ2-1
cdr3_nt: TGTGCCAGCAGTTACGAGACTAGCGAGATGTACAATGAGCAGTTCTTC
cdr3_aa: CASSYETSEMYNEQFF

d_call: TRBD2
clone_size: once
v_call: TRBV18
j_call: TRBJ2-7
cdr3_nt: TGTGCCAGCTCCCCTAGCGGGAGCTCCTACGAGCAGTACTTC
cdr3_aa: CASSPSGSSYEQYF

d_call: -
clone_size: -
v_call: TRBV28
j_call: TRBJ1-2
cdr3_nt: TGTGCCAGCAGTTTAACCCCGGGAGGGACCTTCTATGGCTACACCTTC
cdr3_aa: CASSLTPGGTFYGYTF

d_call: TRBD1
clone_size: -
v_call: TRBV5-6
j_call: TRBJ2-7
cdr3_nt: TGTGCCAGCAGCTTCATCCAGGGGGCGTACGAGCAGTACTTC
cdr3_aa: CASSFIQGAYEQYF

d_call: -
clone_size: -
v_call: TRBV6-5
j_call: TRBJ1-1
cdr3_nt: TGTGCCAGCAGAGGGGTAGGGAACACTGAAGCTTTCTTT
cdr3_aa: CASRGVGNTEAFF

d_call: -
clone_size: -
v_call: TRBV18
j_call: TRBJ2-3
cdr3_nt: TGTGCCAGCTCACCACCTACCCAGACAGATACGCAGTATTTT
cdr3_aa: CASSPPTQTDTQYF

d_call: -
clone_size: once
v_call: TRBV10-2
j_call: TRBJ2-7
cdr3_nt: TGCGCCAGCAGTCACCCCCAGGAACGTACGAGCGGGCAGTACTTC
cdr3_aa: CASSHPQERTSGQYF

d_call: -
clone_size: -
v_call: TRBV29-1
j_call: TRBJ1-1
cdr3_nt: TGCAGCGTTGCCCCACAGGGCAGCACTGAAGCTTTCTTT
cdr3_aa: CSVAPQGSTEAFF

d_call: -
clone_size: -
v_call: TRBV6-5
j_call: TRBJ1-1
cdr3_nt: TGTGCCAGCAGCAGACGGGGGTTTGCTGAAGCTTTCTTT
cdr3_aa: CASSRRGFAEAFF

d_call: -
clone_size: -
v_call: TRBV28
j_call: TRBJ1-2
cdr3_nt: TGTGCCAGCAGTTTTTTCAGTGACTATGGCTACACCTTC
cdr3_aa: CASSFFSDYGYTF

d_call: -
clone_size: -
v_call: TRBV19
j_call: TRBJ1-2
cdr3_nt: TGTGCCAGTAGTATAAGGGACGCCGGGAGGGGCTACACCTTC
cdr3_aa: CASSIRDAGRGYTF

d_call: TRBD1
clone_size: once
v_call: TRBV7-3
j_call: TRBJ1-5
cdr3_nt: TGTGCCAGCAGCTTGACAGGGAATCAGCCCCAGCATTTT
cdr3_aa: CASSLTGNQPQHF

d_call: TRBD2
clone_size: -
v_call: TRBV5-1
j_call: TRBJ2-3
cdr3_nt: TGCGCCAGCAGCTTGGGGGGGACTAGCGGCACAGATACGCAGTATTTT
cdr3_aa: CASSLGGTSGTDTQYF

d_call: TRBD1
clone_size: -
v_call: TRBV10-3
j_call: TRBJ2-1
cdr3_nt: TGTGCCATCAGTGCAGGGGGCAAGAATGAGCAGTTCTTC
cdr3_aa: CAISAGGKNEQFF

d_call: -
clone_size: -
v_call: TRBV10-2
j_call: TRBJ2-7
cdr3_nt: TGCGCCAGCAGTGAGGGAGGGACTCCCTACGAGCAGTACTTC
cdr3_aa: CASSEGGTPYEQYF

d_call: -
clone_size: -
v_call: TRBV28
j_call: TRBJ2-3
cdr3_nt: TGTGCCAGCCTTGGCACAGATACGCAGTATTTT
cdr3_aa: CASLGTDTQYF

d_call: -
clone_size: few
v_call: TRBV3-1/TRBV3-2
j_call: TRBJ2-7
cdr3_nt: TGTGCCAGCAGCCTGCAACTCGAGCAGTACTTC
cdr3_aa: CASSLQLEQYF

d_call: TRBD1
clone_size: -
v_call: TRBV28
j_call: TRBJ1-5
cdr3_nt: TGTGCCAGCAGACGTACAGGGGGTCATCAGCCCCAGCATTTT
cdr3_aa: CASRRTGGHQPQHF

d_call: -
clone_size: -
v_call: TRBV27
j_call: TRBJ1-2
cdr3_nt: TGTGCCAGCAGTTTATGGACAGTAAAGACTAACTATGGCTACACCTTC
cdr3_aa: CASSLWTVKTNYGYTF